These T cell receptor beta chains were read from a single sample in a study of T-cell reconstitution after alpha-beta-depleted transplantation in children. TCRdb reprocessed the PCR reads via MiXCR and lists one record per CDR3 protein. The repertoire holds about 980,000 distinct CDR3 sequences, with roughly 29% as singletons. This sample comprised PBMCs, mostly from graft donor cells, obtained 360 days after TCRalphabeta/CD19-depleted stem cell transplant. These receptors were taken from a boy under three years old who had a stem cell transplant for SCID, so the T cells may come from the graft donor. Each CDR3 is given with its conserved first and last residue. D genes are given only for firm matches. Rows may omit the clone size; those that give it use once, few, many or a size class.

J	V	size	D	length	CDR3
TRBJ1-1	TRBV7-9	NA	TRBD1	14	CASSGQGAGTEAFF
TRBJ2-2	TRBV24-1	NA	TRBD1	16	CATSPRDRGTTGELFF
TRBJ1-1	TRBV4-1	NA	TRBD1	14	CASRTGGENTEAFF
TRBJ2-3	TRBV12-3/TRBV12-4	NA	NA	14	CASTRGQGADTQYF
TRBJ2-5	TRBV20-1	NA	NA	13	CSARPGPQETQYF
TRBJ1-2	TRBV7-9	few	NA	14	CASSLNRANYGYTF
TRBJ1-6	TRBV10-3	NA	TRBD1	15	CAISVTGTDNSPLHF
TRBJ2-1	TRBV2	NA	NA	13	CASSPEIDDEQFF
TRBJ2-7	TRBV29-1	NA	TRBD1	16	CSVEGKTTGGINEQYF
TRBJ2-3	TRBV3-1	few	TRBD1	15	CASSHRQGNTDTQYF
TRBJ1-2	TRBV5-1	NA	TRBD1	13	CASSQGQGDGYTF
TRBJ1-1	TRBV5-1	NA	TRBD1	16	CASSSQPGQASTEAFF
TRBJ1-2	TRBV20-1	few	NA	13	CSARGGSYYGYTF
TRBJ2-7	TRBV12-3/TRBV12-4	few	NA	16	CASSLLGPSSSAEQYF
TRBJ2-3	TRBV15	NA	NA	16	CATSRGLPWTTDTQYF
TRBJ2-4	TRBV2	many	NA	13	CASSGGAQNIQYF
TRBJ2-6	TRBV5-1	NA	TRBD2	17	CASSLSGGSSGANVLTF
TRBJ2-7	TRBV4-1	NA	NA	16	CASSYTFSGGAYEQYF
TRBJ2-5	TRBV18	few	NA	13	CASSPRGAETQYF
TRBJ1-1	TRBV20-1	few	NA	14	CSARIQVVNTEAFF
TRBJ2-1	TRBV29-1	NA	TRBD2	16	CSALGLAEFSYNEQFF
TRBJ2-5	TRBV12-3/TRBV12-4	NA	NA	16	CASSLGTAPGQETQYF
TRBJ2-3	TRBV11-2	few	TRBD2	18	CASSLLRPGLAGTDTQYF
TRBJ1-3	TRBV11-2	NA	NA	18	CASSLRPGGQSSGNTIYF
TRBJ1-2	TRBV10-3	NA	TRBD1	15	CAISESGQGNYGYTF
TRBJ2-2	TRBV5-1	NA	TRBD2	14	CASRPSGGTGELFF
TRBJ2-7	TRBV10-3	NA	TRBD2	15	CAISHGTSGSYEQYF
TRBJ2-3	TRBV2	NA	TRBD2	17	CASRLAGGHTATDTQYF
TRBJ2-3	TRBV27	NA	NA	14	CASSYTDSTDTQYF
TRBJ2-2	TRBV7-2	few	NA	13	CASSHESTGELFF
TRBJ2-7	TRBV10-3	NA	TRBD2	15	CAISESGGGGYEQYF
TRBJ2-1	TRBV20-1	few	NA	16	CSARGVGTRAYNEQFF